The clone carrying this TCR beta chain was seen repeatedly, ten times or more. TCR beta CDR3 region amplification was performed from RNA transcripts. Researchers ran a first-round RT-PCR on the TCR CDR3 using the HTBI primer set. TCRdb called the multiplex PCR reads again in MiXCR, with one record for every CDR3 protein. The sample lists around 580,000 distinct CDR3 sequences, around 17% seen once, with around 19% in the top ten. This sample was included in a study of T cells in Graves' hyperthyroidism and ophthalmopathy. Germline CDR1 reads MNHNS; CDR2 reads SASEGT. The CDR3 sequence is 20 residues long. V lost 5 bases and J lost 5; bases outside the gene matches: 21.

The sample comprised blood. The TCR comes from a woman between 18 and 29 years old with Graves' hyperthyroidism. The rearrangement joins TRBV6-1 to TRBJ2-3; 11 bases align to TRBD1. The CDR3 DNA reads TGTGCCAGCAGTCACAGTCGCCCATTTGGGACAGGGGGTGGAGAAGATACGCAGTATTTT. It is translated as CASSHSRPFGTGGGEDTQYF.